The 9 T cell receptor beta chains in this list originate from one sample, sequenced in a study of a mutant IDH1 vaccine in newly diagnosed glioma. Only in-frame clones appear in the TCRdb table, and some are missing; sequencing was by immunoSEQ multiplex PCR. The sample lists about 68,000 clones, 70% to 80% seen once, with roughly 8.2% in the top ten. This sample's time point: baseline, week 1 (first vaccination visit). Treatment noted: pre-vaccination baseline after standard-of-care therapy. The specimen comprised PBMCs, sampled from a glioma patient treated with radiotherapy, temozolomide or both. The receptors stem from a man in his fifties with glioma.

V and J are TRBV29-1 and TRBJ1-2; a possible D gene is TRBD1 (5 bases). This CDR3 is 15 amino acids long. Trimming pared 7 bases from V and 5 bases from J, leaving 23 bases between. In germline, CDR1 is SQVTM, CDR2 ANQGSEA. CDR3 in DNA: TGCAGCGCCGCCGGGACCGAGTTAGCCGTTTATGGCTACACCTTC. Amino acids: CSAAGTELAVYGYTF.

The chain is built from TRBV2 and TRBJ2-2; 12 positions agree with TRBD1. CDR3 length: 15 amino acids. The V gene end was trimmed by 6 bases and the J gene end by 7 bases; junction bases not matched to a gene: 6. From germline, CDR1 is SNHLY and CDR2 FYNNEI. In DNA, the CDR3 is TGTGCCAGCAGGGGGACAGGGGGCGTGGGCGGGGAGCTGTTTTTT. It translates to CASRGTGGVGGELFF.

This chain connects TRBV14 to TRBJ2-1; D is perhaps TRBD2 (6 bases). The CDR3 runs to 17 residues. Germline V gives CDR1 SGHDN, CDR2 FVKESK. The V end was cut by 1 base, the J end by 0 bases, with 13 bases between. CDR3: CASSQGWGVASYNEQFF. In DNA form, the CDR3 reads TGTGCCAGCAGCCAAGGATGGGGGGTGGCCTCCTACAATGAGCAGTTCTTC.

The chain is built from TRBV7-9 and TRBJ2-2; 8 bases fit TRBD1. This CDR3 contains 15 residues. CDR1 is SEHNR, CDR2 FQNEAQ, per germline (reference sequence). Trimming cost V 6 bases and J 6 bases; bases outside gene matches: 9. CDR3 sequence reads: CASRPTTGVAGELFF. CDR3 bases: TGTGCCAGCAGGCCCACGACAGGGGTTGCCGGGGAGCTGTTTTTT.

The chain is built from TRBV25-1 and TRBJ1-6; D is ambiguous. The CDR3 is made up of 14 amino acids. V was cut by 6 bases and J by 6 bases, with 12 bases left in between. Per the germline V gene, CDR1 is MGHDK and CDR2 is SYGVNS. CDR3 bases: TGTGCCAGCAGCGCCCCGGAACCTAATTCACCCCTCCACTTT. Its protein product is CASSAPEPNSPLHF.

The sample holds one count of this clone. The chain joins TRBV4-3 to TRBJ2-3; TRBD1 might be the D (6 bases). Trimming cost V 0 bases and J 8 bases, with 9 bases left between them. Per the germline V gene, CDR1 is LGHNA and CDR2 is YSLEER. This CDR3 spans 13 amino acids. The CDR3 nucleotides are TGCGCCAGCAGCCAAGAAACCAGGGGTACGCAGTATTTT. Translation: CASSQETRGTQYF.

This sequence joins TRBV5-1 and TRBJ2-7; D is uncertain. Trimming left V 0 bases short and J 2 bases short, with 12 bases between. Germline CDR1 SGHRS, CDR2 YFSETQ. The CDR3 extends over 15 amino acids. The CDR3 bases are TGCGCCAGCAGCTTGGAGGGCACATACCCCTACGAGCAGTACTTC. Its translation: CASSLEGTYPYEQYF.

This chain uses TRBV29-1 with TRBJ2-2; D perhaps matches TRBD1 (5 bases). CDR1 and CDR2 from the germline V gene are SQVTM and ANQGSEA. This CDR3 contains 13 residues. The V gene lost 4 bases and the J gene lost 3 bases, with 9 bases spanning the gap. The CDR3 reads CSVGQSYTGELFF. DNA for the CDR3: TGCAGCGTTGGACAGTCCTACACCGGGGAGCTGTTTTTT.

The chain carries TRBV6-5 and TRBJ1-1; D not resolved. This CDR3 is 14 amino acids long. With 6 bases removed from V and 11 bases from J, the gap between germline ends came to 22 bases. The germline V gene encodes CDR1 MNHEY and CDR2 SVGAGI. The CDR3 bases are TGTGCCAGCAGATTCGGGGAGACCATCCCCAAGGCTTTCTTT. It translates to CASRFGETIPKAFF.